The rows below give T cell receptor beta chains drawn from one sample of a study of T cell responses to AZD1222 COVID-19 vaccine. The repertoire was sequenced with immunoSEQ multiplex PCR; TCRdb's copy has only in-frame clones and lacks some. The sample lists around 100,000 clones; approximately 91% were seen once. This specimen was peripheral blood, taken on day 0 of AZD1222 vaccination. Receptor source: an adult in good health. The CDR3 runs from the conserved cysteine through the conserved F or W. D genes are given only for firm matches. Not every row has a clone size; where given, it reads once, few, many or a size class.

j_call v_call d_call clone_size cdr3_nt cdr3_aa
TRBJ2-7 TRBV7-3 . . TGTGCCAGCAGCTTGGGGGCAGGGGACTTTGAGCAGTACTTC CASSLGAGDFEQYF
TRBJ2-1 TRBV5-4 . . TGTGCCAGATCAGACCAGGGGGGGAACAATGAGCAGTTCTTC CARSDQGGNNEQFF
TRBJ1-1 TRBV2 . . TGTGCCAGCAGTGCGGAAGGAAACACTGAAGCTTTCTTT CASSAEGNTEAFF
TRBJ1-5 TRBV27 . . TGTGCCAGCAGTTTAGGGGGCGGTAGCAATCAGCCCCAGCATTTT CASSLGGGSNQPQHF
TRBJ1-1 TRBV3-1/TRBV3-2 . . TGTGCCAGCAGCCGGGGTCGGGGGCTGTACGCTGAAGCTTTCTTT CASSRGRGLYAEAFF
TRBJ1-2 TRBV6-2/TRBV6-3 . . TGTGCCAGCAGTTACCCCACGTGGGCTGGTGGCTACACCTTC CASSYPTWAGGYTF
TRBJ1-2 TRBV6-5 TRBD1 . TGTGCCAGCAGTTGGGACAGGGGTATTTATGGCTACACCTTC CASSWDRGIYGYTF
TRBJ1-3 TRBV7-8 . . TGTGCCAGCAGCTTAGTAGTCGGGCAGGGAGGGAGTAACACCATATATTTT CASSLVVGQGGSNTIYF
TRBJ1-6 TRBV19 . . TGTGCCAGTAGTAACAATTCACCCCTCCACTTT CASSNNSPLHF
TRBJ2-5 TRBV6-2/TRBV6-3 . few TGTGCCAGCAGTTACTCGCCGATTGAGGGCGAGACCCAGTACTTC CASSYSPIEGETQYF